This T cell receptor beta chain is from a study of cytomegalovirus exposure and HLA in healthy donors. A note on this clone: As yet, its antigen is unknown.

Study-wide points: Rarity held for most TCR sequences, but there were some public TCRs that occurred in many donors. Likely technical artifact: a cluster of highly shared sequence variants. Exclusion as indistinguishable affected some V segments, including TRBV6-2 and TRBV6-3.

Both 60 Vbeta primers and 13 Jbeta primers went into the PCR. Assay used: immunoSEQ multiplex PCR; TCRdb lists only in-frame clones, some missing. The profile shows about 190,000 clones, 78% of them singletons. With 3 bases removed from V and 3 bases from J, the gap between germline ends came to 9 bases. Germline assignment: CDR1 SGHNT and CDR2 YENEEA. The CDR3 has 13 amino acids. Sequenced input: PBMCs. The gene calls are TRBV11-3 and TRBJ2-7, with unresolved D. The TCR comes from a woman in her 30s in good health and CMV-seropositive. This CDR3 reads CASSFEEDYEQYF. In DNA form, the CDR3 reads TGTGCCAGCAGCTTTGAGGAAGACTACGAGCAGTACTTC.